What follows are 6 T cell receptor beta chains derived from one specimen sequenced in a study of blood T cell repertoires in COVID-19. TCRdb keeps only in-frame clones here, not all; method: immunoSEQ multiplex PCR. Altogether a few hundred thousand clones are present, almost 85% being singletons, with the ten largest covering 5.1%. The specimen was peripheral blood. Receptor source: a man over 45 with active or convalescent COVID-19.

This clone was observed a single time. The chain uses TRBV6-5 and TRBJ2-7; TRBD2 matches at 8 bases. The CDR3 consists of 13 residues. The germline gives CDR1 MNHEY, CDR2 SVGAGI. Trimming cost V 8 bases and J 5 bases; bases outside gene matches: 8. The CDR3 coding sequence is TGTGCCAGCCCGGGGGGGCCACGAAACGAGCAGTACTTC. This codes for CASPGGPRNEQYF.

The CDR3 protein is CASSGIAGTQYF. CDR3 DNA: TGTGCCAGCAGCGGGATAGCGGGTACGCAGTATTTT. This sequence joins TRBV9 and TRBJ2-3; 7 nucleotides line up with TRBD2. The CDR3 runs 12 residues. Unmatched junction bases numbered 3, after V lost 3 bases and J lost 8 bases. Germline loops: CDR1 SGDLS, CDR2 YYNGEE.

J is TRBJ1-1 and V is TRBV7-8; D is perhaps TRBD1 (5 bases). This CDR3 has 16 residues. V was cut by 1 base and J by 7 bases, with 19 bases left in between. Germline V CDR1 and CDR2: SGHVS, FQNEAQ. Here the CDR3 DNA reads TGTGCCAGCAGCTTAGTGGCAGGGAAGACTTTAGGTGAAGCTTTCTTT. It codes for CASSLVAGKTLGEAFF.

The chain is built from TRBV6-5 and TRBJ2-1; a weak D match, TRBD1 (5 bases). Trimming took off 2 bases at V and 1 base at J, with 9 bases between the two ends. The CDR3 runs to 15 residues. CDR1 and CDR2 from the germline V gene are MNHEY and SVGAGI. CDR3 nucleotide sequence: TGTGCCAGCAGTTACGCGGCAGGGTCCTACAATGAGCAGTTCTTC. Translating it yields CASSYAAGSYNEQFF.

The chain employs TRBV6-4 and TRBJ1-1, with D maybe TRBD1 (5 bases). The CDR3 totals 14 residues. Looked up from germline, CDR1 is MRHNA and CDR2 is SNTAGT. Trimming took off 6 bases at V and 5 bases at J, with 16 bases between the two ends. This CDR3 reads CASRPDRGGTEAFF. As DNA, the CDR3 is TGTGCCAGCAGACCCGACCGGGGGGGGACTGAAGCTTTCTTT.

The chain combines TRBV5-4 with TRBJ2-5; D ambiguous. Trimming removed 0 bases at V and 5 bases at J, with 8 bases between. The CDR3 spans 13 residues. Germline values: CDR1 SGHNT, CDR2 YYREEE (reference sequence). For the CDR3, the DNA is TGTGCCAGCAGCTTGGAGTTACGGGAGACCCAGTACTTC. This codes for CASSLELRETQYF.